Each of the 12 T cell receptor beta chains below was sequenced from the same sample in a study of T cell repertoires in cytomegalovirus infection. TCRdb re-called the reads through MiXCR, storing one row per CDR3 protein. The table has a few hundred thousand distinct CDR3 sequences, 12% to 15% seen once. The sample comprised PBMCs. Receptors originate from a human donor in good health (CMV status not recorded). Some clones in this sample may be carry-over from other donors' samples.

This clonotype was seen a few times. The chain combines TRBV29-1 with TRBJ2-7, with D possibly being TRBD1 (5 bases). Trimming pared 6 bases from V and 3 bases from J, leaving 9 bases between. Germline assignment: CDR1 SQVTM and CDR2 ANQGSEA. The CDR3 is made up of 11 amino acids. CDR3 DNA sequence: TGCAGCGTGAGAACAGGCTACGAGCAGTACTTC. It codes for CSVRTGYEQYF.

The chain couples TRBV19 to TRBJ2-1, with 8 bases aligning to TRBD2. The CDR3 is 14 residues long. Germline CDR1 and CDR2: LNHDA and SQIVND (reference sequence). After removal of 4 bases from V and 9 bases from J, the junction contained 8 bases not matched to a gene. The CDR3 spells CASSKEASGLEQFF. CDR3 bases: TGTGCCAGTAGTAAGGAGGCTAGCGGGCTTGAGCAGTTCTTC.

The table lists this clonotype with many counts. This sequence joins TRBV12-3 or TRBV12-4 and TRBJ1-1, with TRBD1 matching over 10 bases. The V and J ends lost 4 bases and 5 bases, in that order; junction bases with no gene match: 4. The length of the CDR3 is 14 residues. CDR3 sequence reads: CASSWGQGKTEAFF. CDR3 in DNA: TGTGCCAGCAGTTGGGGACAGGGGAAGACTGAAGCTTTCTTT.

The genes are TRBV5-4 and TRBJ1-1; possible D gene TRBD1, 5 bases. Trimming took 4 bases from V and 4 from J, leaving 17 bases between them. CDR1 is SGHNT, CDR2 YYREEE, per germline (reference sequence). The CDR3 sequence is 15 residues long. CDR3 sequence: CASSNPKGAGTEAFF. DNA of the CDR3: TGTGCCAGCAGCAACCCGAAAGGGGCTGGCACTGAAGCTTTCTTT.

This clonotype has ten or more counts. This chain links TRBV7-2 with TRBJ1-2; D is possibly TRBD1 (5 bases). The CDR3 is made up of 14 amino acids. V lost 4 bases and J lost 3, with 12 bases in between. Germline V gives CDR1 SGHTA, CDR2 FQGNSA. The CDR3 bases are TGTGCCAGCAGCTCCAGGGAGGGGTACTATGGCTACACCTTC. Its translation: CASSSREGYYGYTF. Full variable domain (remainder filled in from reference TRBV7-2 and TRBJ1-2): GAGVSQSPSNKVTEKGKDVELRCDPISGHTALYWYRQSLGQGLEFLIYFQGNSAPDKSGLPSDRFSAERTGGSVSTLTIQRTQQEDSAVYLCASSSREGYYGYTFGSGTRLTVV.

V usage is TRBV7-2 and J usage is TRBJ2-7; no definite D call. Germline CDR1 SGHTA, CDR2 FQGNSA. The length of the CDR3 is 15 residues. V dropped 0 bases and J dropped 2 bases, with 11 bases sitting between them. The CDR3 sequence: CASSLASGSAYEQYF. The CDR3 coding sequence is TGTGCCAGCAGCTTAGCCTCGGGCAGTGCCTACGAGCAGTACTTC.

The table lists this clonotype with a few counts. V is TRBV7-2 and J is TRBJ1-5, with 11 bases identical to TRBD1. Germline trimming cut 5 bases from V and 2 bases from J; bases unmatched to any gene: 14. The germline CDR1 and CDR2 sequences are SGHTA and FQGNSA. The CDR3 is 19 residues long. The CDR3 sequence is CASSPRGQGDRYGNQPQHF. For the CDR3, the DNA is TGTGCCAGCAGCCCCCGGGGACAGGGGGATCGTTATGGCAATCAGCCCCAGCATTTT. The complete variable domain, with remaining parts taken from reference TRBV7-2 and TRBJ1-5, reads GAGVSQSPSNKVTEKGKDVELRCDPISGHTALYWYRQSLGQGLEFLIYFQGNSAPDKSGLPSDRFSAERTGGSVSTLTIQRTQQEDSAVYLCASSPRGQGDRYGNQPQHFGDGTRLSIL.

This clonotype was observed a handful of times. This chain links TRBV20-1 with TRBJ1-5; D ambiguous. V was clipped by 3 bases and J by 3 bases, with 18 bases between them. Germline CDR1 and CDR2: DFQATT and SNEGSKA (reference sequence). The CDR3 is 16 amino acids. The DNA of the CDR3 is TGCAGTGCTAGGTCTTCATCGGGGAGCCCCAATCAGCCCCAGCATTTT. As protein: CSARSSSGSPNQPQHF.

The sample holds many counts of this clonotype. The chain uses TRBV28 and TRBJ2-7; TRBD2 matches 11 bases. This CDR3 is built from 15 residues. With 5 bases clipped from V and 5 bases from J, the junction kept 8 bases outside the gene matches. Germline V gene lookup returns CDR1 MDHEN and CDR2 SYDVKM. CDR3 sequence (DNA): TGTGCCAGCAGTGCTAGCGGGAGGTCGGTCGACGAGCAGTACTTC. Translating gives CASSASGRSVDEQYF.

The gene calls are TRBV29-1 and TRBJ2-2, with D perhaps TRBD1 (5 bases). Germline CDR1 and CDR2: SQVTM and ANQGSEA. V was clipped by 4 bases and J by 0 bases, with 9 bases between them. This CDR3 spans 14 amino acids. The chain's CDR3 is CSVGVTANTGELFF. CDR3 bases: TGCAGCGTTGGGGTGACAGCGAACACCGGGGAGCTGTTTTTT.

There are many counts of this clonotype. This rearrangement joins TRBV7-3 to TRBJ2-5; 8 bases map to TRBD2. The germline CDR1 and CDR2 sequences are SGHTA and FQGTGA. V lost 9 bases to trimming and J lost 4 bases; unmatched junction nucleotides: 10. The CDR3 totals 14 residues. The CDR3 spells CARSSGGGLETQYF. In DNA, the CDR3 is TGTGCCAGATCCTCCGGGGGGGGTTTAGAGACCCAGTACTTC.

This clonotype was counted a few times. This chain links TRBV5-6 with TRBJ2-7; TRBD2 matches at 13 bases. V lost 5 bases to trimming and J lost 2 bases; unmatched junction nucleotides: 4. Germline V gene data show CDR1 as SGHDT and CDR2 as YYEEEE. The CDR3 length is 15 residues. CDR3 amino acids: CASRWGLAGPYEQYF. CDR3 in DNA: TGTGCCAGCAGGTGGGGACTAGCGGGACCCTACGAGCAGTACTTC. Using reference TRBV5-6 and TRBJ2-7 for the parts outside the CDR3, the full variable domain is DAGVTQSPTHLIKTRGQQVTLRCSPKSGHDTVSWYQQALGQGPQFIFQYYEEEERQRGNFPDRFSGHQFPNYSSELNVNALLLGDSALYLCASRWGLAGPYEQYFGPGTRLTVT.